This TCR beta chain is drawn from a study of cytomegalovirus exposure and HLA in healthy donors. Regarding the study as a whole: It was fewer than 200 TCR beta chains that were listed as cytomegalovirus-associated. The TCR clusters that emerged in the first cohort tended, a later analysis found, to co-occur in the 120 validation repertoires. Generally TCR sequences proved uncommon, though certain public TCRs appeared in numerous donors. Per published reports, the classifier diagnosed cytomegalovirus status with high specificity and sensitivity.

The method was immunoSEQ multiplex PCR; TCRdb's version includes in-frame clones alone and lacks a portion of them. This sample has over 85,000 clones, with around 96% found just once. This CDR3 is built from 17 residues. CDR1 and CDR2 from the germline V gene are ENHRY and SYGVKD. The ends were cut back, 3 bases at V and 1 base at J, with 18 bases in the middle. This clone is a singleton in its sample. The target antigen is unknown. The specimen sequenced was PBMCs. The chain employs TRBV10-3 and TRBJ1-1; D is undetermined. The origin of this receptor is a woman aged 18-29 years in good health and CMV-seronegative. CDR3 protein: CAISESVVPAENTEAFF. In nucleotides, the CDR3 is TGTGCCATCAGTGAATCAGTCGTGCCCGCCGAGAACACTGAAGCTTTCTTT.